These 9 T cell receptor beta chains were all obtained from the same sample, sequenced in a study of blood T cell repertoires in COVID-19. Clones were read by immunoSEQ multiplex PCR, and TCRdb kept only the in-frame ones, dropping some. Among fewer than 85,000 clones listed, around 80% were seen once. Material for sequencing was peripheral blood. These receptors originate from a man aged 60 to 75 with active or convalescent COVID-19.

CDR3 bases: TGCGCCAGCAGCGGACGACAGGGTTGGTACGGGGAGCTGTTTTTT. As protein: CASSGRQGWYGELFF. The chain carries TRBV5-1 and TRBJ2-2, with 7 nucleotides matching TRBD1. CDR3 length: 15 residues. Trimming at V came to 4 bases and at J to 7 bases, leaving 10 bases not matched to a gene. Germline V gene sequence: CDR1 SGHRS, CDR2 YFSETQ.

The chain links TRBV7-9 to TRBJ1-4, with D perhaps matching TRBD1 (5 bases). The V end lost 1 base, the J end lost 8 bases, and 5 bases lay between the germline ends. There are 12 residues in the CDR3. CDR1 SEHNR and CDR2 FQNEAQ come from the germline V gene (reference sequence). The CDR3 coding sequence is TGTGCCAGCAGCTTAGACAGGGAAAAACTGTTTTTT. As protein: CASSLDREKLFF.

The chain employs TRBV28 and TRBJ1-2; D may be TRBD1 (6 bases). Trimming removed 6 bases from V and 2 bases from J, with 10 bases in between. This CDR3 region has 13 residues. CDR1 and CDR2 from the germline V gene are MDHEN and SYDVKM. In DNA, the CDR3 is TGTGCCAGCAGCTCGACAGGCAACTATGGCTACACCTTC. It codes for CASSSTGNYGYTF.

The chain has TRBV5-1 and TRBJ1-1, with D possibly TRBD1 on 5 matching bases. CDR1 is SGHRS and CDR2 is YFSETQ in the germline V gene. This CDR3 is built from 14 residues. V gave up 0 bases and J gave up 2 bases, with 8 bases separating them. The CDR3 bases are TGCGCCAGCAGCTTGGATCAGGGAAACACTGAAGCTTTCTTT. It yields the protein CASSLDQGNTEAFF.

This clone was seen a few times. The V gene is TRBV4-2, the J gene TRBJ1-6; 8 positions agree with TRBD1. The CDR3 extends over 13 amino acids. With V trimmed by 3 bases and J by 10 bases, 2 bases remained unmatched. CDR1 is LGHNA and CDR2 is YNFKEQ in the germline V gene. As DNA, the CDR3 is TGTGCCAGCAGCCAGACAGGGGAATCACCCCTCCACTTT. Protein product: CASSQTGESPLHF.

The chain joins TRBV20-1 to TRBJ1-4; D uncertain. The CDR3 spans 11 residues. Germline V gene lookup returns CDR1 DFQATT and CDR2 SNEGSKA (reference sequence). V lost 4 bases, J lost 7 bases, and 7 bases lay in between. This chain's CDR3 is CSAKGGEKLFF. The DNA of the CDR3 is TGCAGTGCTAAAGGCGGTGAAAAACTGTTTTTT.

This chain connects TRBV2 to TRBJ1-1; no firm D call. V lost 0 bases to trimming and J lost 4 bases, with 15 bases between them. The CDR3 runs to 16 residues. The germline CDR1 and CDR2 sequences are SNHLY and FYNNEI. CDR3 in DNA: TGTGCCAGCAGTGAAGCGGTAAGATCCCACAGCACTGAAGCTTTCTTT. Translated: CASSEAVRSHSTEAFF.

The rearrangement uses TRBV5-5 and TRBJ2-3; TRBD1 matches 11 bases. CDR3 size: 14 residues. Germline lookup yields CDR1 SGHKS and CDR2 YYEKEE (reference sequence). The V segment lost 2 bases and the J segment 6 bases; nucleotides outside the gene matches: 2. CDR3 in amino acids: CASSFGTGGDTQYF. CDR3 bases: TGTGCCAGCAGCTTCGGGACAGGGGGGGATACGCAGTATTTT. The whole variable domain, remainder taken from reference TRBV5-5 and TRBJ2-3, is DAGVTQSPTHLIKTRGQQVTLRCSPISGHKSVSWYQQVLGQGPQFIFQYYEKEERGRGNFPDRFSARQFPNYSSELNVNALLLGDSALYLCASSFGTGGDTQYFGPGTRLTVL.

This clone was recorded a few times. This chain uses TRBV29-1 with TRBJ1-6; possible D gene TRBD1, 6 bases. This CDR3 has 13 residues. Germline CDR1 is SQVTM and CDR2 is ANQGSEA. Deletions cut 4 bases from V and 8 bases from J, with 12 bases between. In DNA, the CDR3 is TGCAGCGTTGCCCTAAAGGGGGATTCACCCCTCCACTTT. Its protein product is CSVALKGDSPLHF.